This T cell receptor beta chain was retrieved from a study of PD-L1 blockade in urothelial cancer (TCRdb year 2017). Describing the broader study: Therapy was started in the mid-2010s for all patients, and atezolizumab 1,200 mg was administered intravenously every 3 weeks. Pretreatment blood TCR-seq was available for about 30 patients, at least one posttreatment blood collection was obtained for 24 patients, and tumor TCR-seq was available for 24 patients. Blood samples were analyzed at two time points: 3 weeks after treatment start (second dose) and 6 weeks after treatment start. Pretreatment tumor samples, along with matched peripheral blood serially collected before and after atezolizumab treatment, were subjected to TCR sequencing. Durable clinical benefit was defined as a progression-free survival longer than 6 months, and TCR features were additionally tested against progression-free survival and overall survival. Patients had an ECOG performance status of 0 or 1 and had received between 0 and 3 prior chemotherapy regimens. Blood samples gave median yields of around 150,000 T cells and 83,000 or so unique TCRs, along with a median clonality of 0.080. In the same patients, pretreatment tumors underwent whole exome sequencing and RNA sequencing in addition to TCR sequencing. About 85% of the roughly 29 patients were males with bladder-origin urothelial cancer, and about 65% of the roughly 30 reported a prior smoking history. The study was an exploratory multi-omic analysis of somatic, immune and clinical correlates of response to PD-L1 blockade with atezolizumab in urothelial cancer. About 10 patients achieved durable clinical benefit and approximately 20 did not.

Synthetic TCR analog templates were spiked into each PCR to estimate absolute template abundance from read counts. The immunoSEQ assay used bias-controlled V and J gene primers to amplify TCRbeta CDR3 regions from genomic DNA. Sequencing of rearranged TCRbeta segments was performed at approximately 20X coverage. The paper's processing steps were these. Clustering was used to correct sequencing errors, and CDR3s were annotated against IMGT to assign V, D and J genes. Downstream analyses used only productive TCRbeta rearrangements, leaving out any out-of-frame or stop-codon sequences. Clonality was computed as one minus Shannon entropy normalized by the log of the number of unique productive sequences. Clones differing between time points or between blood and tumor were identified using Fisher's exact test with Benjamini-Hochberg correction, with an adjusted p below 0.01 applied as the threshold. Here the immuneACCESS table is served through TCRdb, limited to in-frame sequences with V and J called. Missing clones are a known gap in these copies; in checked studies unresolved V genes cover under half, and the rest lacks a known reason. V and J calls and clone size are those listed in that table; D and trimming were worked out from the DNA. The sample table lists 68,000 or so clones, roughly 80% of them with a count of one. The ten largest clones represent 5.7% of the sample.

Overall study outcomes, separate from this receptor: At 3 weeks after the start of treatment, tumor-associated TCR clones in peripheral blood had expanded more in patients with durable benefit (n ≈ 23, p = 0.022). Improved progression-free and overall survival was found to be associated with pretreatment peripheral blood TCR clonality below the median. Because the sample size was small (n ≈ 29) and many of the analyses were exploratory, the results are meant to be hypothesis-generating.

Explained via the paper, the time point label denotes: pretreatment peripheral blood. The cohort included about 29 patients with locally advanced or metastatic urothelial carcinoma who were treated at Memorial Sloan Kettering on a trial protocol. Peripheral blood mononuclear cells were collected from each patient pretreatment and during treatment, giving between 1 and 8 total time points per patient. The Qiagen DNeasy Blood extraction kit was used to purify genomic DNA from total PBMCs and tumor samples. Collected pretreatment and during treatment, PBMCs were isolated and stored as previously described. The cysteine opens and the phenylalanine closes a CDR3 of 15 amino acids. Just the 45-base CDR3 DNA is kept, in frame starting at base 1. The V end loses 0 bases and the J end loses 6 bases, and a stretch of 10 bases separates them. From a lookup of the germline V gene, CDR1 and CDR2 are SGHRS and YFSETQ.

A note on this clone: Its antigen specificity is not known. Nothing much larger sits one base from this clone, and base qualities are not available.

The TCR sequence derives from a man in his 70s with urothelial cancer. The specimen was PBMCs, collected around atezolizumab (anti-PD-L1) treatment. The rearranged chain carries TRBV5-1 and TRBJ1-6; perhaps TRBD1 is the D gene, with 6 bases matching. Here the CDR3 is given as CASSLDGRGNSPLHF. Here is the DNA: TGCGCCAGCAGCTTGGATGGCAGGGGTAATTCACCCCTCCACTTT.